This TCR beta chain was found in a study of Ad26.COV2.S vaccination and SARS-CoV-2 variants. This CDR3 is 15 amino acids long. CDR1 is WNHNN, CDR2 SYGVQD, per germline (reference sequence). Germline trimming cut 3 bases from V and 3 bases from J; bases unmatched to any gene: 4. Sample treatment: 15 to 20 received Ad26.COV2.S at low or high dose, single or two shots; about 5 received placebo; per-sample allocation not given. The investigators took samples on day 63 after the first vaccine or placebo injection. This clone was picked up one time. The repertoire was sequenced with immunoSEQ multiplex PCR; TCRdb's copy has only in-frame clones and lacks some. The sample has about 320,000 clones; around 81% are singletons.

This specimen consisted of peripheral blood, obtained in a trial of Ad26.COV2.S vaccine versus placebo. This chain uses TRBV10-1 with TRBJ2-1; TRBD1 agrees at 8 bases. The origin of this receptor is a person aged 18 to 65 who received the Ad26.COV2.S COVID-19 vaccine or a placebo. The CDR3 coding sequence is TGCGCCAGCAGTGATCCCGGACAGGGCTACAATGAGCAGTTCTTC. It translates to CASSDPGQGYNEQFF.